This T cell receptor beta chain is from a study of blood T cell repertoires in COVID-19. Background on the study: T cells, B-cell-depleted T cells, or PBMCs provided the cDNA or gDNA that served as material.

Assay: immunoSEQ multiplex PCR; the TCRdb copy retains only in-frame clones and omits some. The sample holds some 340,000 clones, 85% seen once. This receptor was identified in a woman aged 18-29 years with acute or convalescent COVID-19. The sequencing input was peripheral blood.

The CDR3 sequence: CASSLAAQGGDTEAFF. The DNA for the CDR3 is TGCGCCAGCAGCTTGGCCGCTCAGGGAGGGGACACTGAAGCTTTCTTT. V is TRBV5-1 and J is TRBJ1-1, with D maybe TRBD1 (5 bases). V lost 0 bases and J 3 bases, leaving 15 bases between the germline ends. The germline V gene encodes CDR1 SGHRS and CDR2 YFSETQ. The CDR3 loop spans 16 amino acids. The full variable domain, in which reference TRBV5-1 and TRBJ1-1 provide the parts outside the CDR3, is KAGVTQTPRYLIKTRGQQVTLSCSPISGHRSVSWYQQTPGQGLQFLFEYFSETQRNKGNFPGRFSGRQFSNSRSEMNVSTLELGDSALYLCASSLAAQGGDTEAFFGQGTRLTVV.